The sequence of this T cell receptor (beta chain) was determined in a study of cytomegalovirus exposure and HLA in healthy donors. Findings and caveats of the study: Further analysis, carried out later, found HLA-associated TCR beta chains more clonally expanded than equally common other chains. Follow-up analysis later connected one missense variant in DCLRE1C with trimming of TCR beta V- and J-genes.

PCR used 60 Vbeta primers and 13 Jbeta primers. Libraries were prepared by immunoSEQ multiplex PCR; TCRdb keeps only in-frame clonotypes and omits some of them. The sample has around 150,000 clones, roughly 60% seen once; the top ten hold 2.4%. In the case of this clone: Antigen: not known. Germline is not matched at one junction end, which may reflect a read error.

This CDR3 comprises 12 residues. Germline CDR1 and CDR2: SGHAT and FQNNGV. The sequence was collected from a woman aged 35 to 49 in good health and CMV-seronegative. This rearrangement joins TRBV11-2 to TRBJ1-2; 9 positions match TRBD1. The material sequenced was PBMCs. The CDR3 bases are TGTGCCAGCAGCCCGGCGGGACAGGGTGGAACTTTC. It is translated as CASSPAGQGGTF.